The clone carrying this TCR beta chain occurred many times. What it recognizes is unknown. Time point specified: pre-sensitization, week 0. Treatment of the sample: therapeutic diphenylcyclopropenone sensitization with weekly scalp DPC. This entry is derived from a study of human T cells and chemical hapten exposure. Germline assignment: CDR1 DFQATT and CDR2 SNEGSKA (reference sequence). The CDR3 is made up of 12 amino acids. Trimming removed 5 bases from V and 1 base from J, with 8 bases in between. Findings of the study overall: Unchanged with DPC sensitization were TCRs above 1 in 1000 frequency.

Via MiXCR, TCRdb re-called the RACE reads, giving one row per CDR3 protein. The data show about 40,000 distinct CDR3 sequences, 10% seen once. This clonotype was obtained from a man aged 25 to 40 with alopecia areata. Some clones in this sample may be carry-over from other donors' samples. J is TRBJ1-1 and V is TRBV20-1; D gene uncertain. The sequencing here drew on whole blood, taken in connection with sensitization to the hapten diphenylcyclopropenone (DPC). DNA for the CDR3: TGCAGTGCTTTCCCCGGGAACACTGAAGCTTTCTTT. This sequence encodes CSAFPGNTEAFF.